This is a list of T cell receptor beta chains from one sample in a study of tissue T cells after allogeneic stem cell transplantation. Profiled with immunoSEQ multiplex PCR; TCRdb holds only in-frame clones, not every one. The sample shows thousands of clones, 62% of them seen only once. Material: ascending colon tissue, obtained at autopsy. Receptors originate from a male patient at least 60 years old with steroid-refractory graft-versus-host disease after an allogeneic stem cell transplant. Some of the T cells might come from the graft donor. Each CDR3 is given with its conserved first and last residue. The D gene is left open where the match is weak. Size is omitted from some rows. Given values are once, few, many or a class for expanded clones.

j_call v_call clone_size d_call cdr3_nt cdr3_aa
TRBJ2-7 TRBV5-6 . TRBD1 TGTGCCAGCAGCTTGGGGGGACAGAACCTCTACGAGCAGTACTTC CASSLGGQNLYEQYF
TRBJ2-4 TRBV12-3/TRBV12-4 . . TGTGCCAGCAGTTTAATGGCCAAAAACATTCAGTACTTC CASSLMAKNIQYF
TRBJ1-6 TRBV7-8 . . TGTGCCAGCAGCTTAGGAGTCAATTCACCCCTCCACTTT CASSLGVNSPLHF
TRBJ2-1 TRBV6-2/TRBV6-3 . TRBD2 TGTGCCAGCAGTCTTCCGGGACTAGCGGAGTCACGTGAGCAGTTCTTC CASSLPGLAESREQFF
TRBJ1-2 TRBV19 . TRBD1 TGTGCCAGTAGCCCTTCCAGGGGGCTCTATGGCTACACCTTC CASSPSRGLYGYTF
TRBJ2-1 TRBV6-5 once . TGTGCCAGCACCCCCCCGGCGTCCTACAATGAGCAGTTCTTC CASTPPASYNEQFF
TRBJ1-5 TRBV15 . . TGTGCCACCAGCAGAGATCACTCCGAACATCAGCCCCAGCATTTT CATSRDHSEHQPQHF
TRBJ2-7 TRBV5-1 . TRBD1 TGCGCCAGCAGTCAACAGGGGAGCGACGAGCAGTACTTC CASSQQGSDEQYF
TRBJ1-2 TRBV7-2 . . TGTGCCAGCAGCCCCGGGGCGAGGGAAAACTATGGCTACACCTTC CASSPGARENYGYTF
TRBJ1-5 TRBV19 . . TGTGCCAGTAGTATAGGTGGCGACAATCAGCCCCAGCATTTT CASSIGGDNQPQHF
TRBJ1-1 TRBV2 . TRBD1 TGTGCCAGCAGAGAACAGGGGACGATGAGCACTGAAGCTTTCTTT CASREQGTMSTEAFF
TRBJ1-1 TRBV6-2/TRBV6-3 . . TGTGCCAGCAGTCGGCAGGGAATCACTGAAGCTTTCTTT CASSRQGITEAFF
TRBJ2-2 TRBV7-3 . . TGTGCCAGCAGCTTATCCGACGTCGGCACCGGGGAGCTGTTTTTT CASSLSDVGTGELFF
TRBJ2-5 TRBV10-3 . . TGTGCCATCGGGGCGGCCTCGGGGTCGGCTAGGGAGACCCAGTACTTC CAIGAASGSARETQYF
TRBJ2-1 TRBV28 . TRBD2 TGTGCCAGCAGCGATACCCCCGGGAGCGGGGGGGCCTACAATGAGCAGTTCTTC CASSDTPGSGGAYNEQFF
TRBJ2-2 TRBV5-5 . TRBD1 TGTGCCAGCAGCTTGGCCCCGGGACAGAGCACCGGGGAGCTGTTTTTT CASSLAPGQSTGELFF
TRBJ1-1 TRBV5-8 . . TGTGCCAGCAGCTTGACAGTTGCGTCAGCTTTCTTT CASSLTVASAFF
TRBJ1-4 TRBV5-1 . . TGCGCCAGCAGCTCCGCGGGGATGGGGGAAAAACTGTTTTTT CASSSAGMGEKLFF
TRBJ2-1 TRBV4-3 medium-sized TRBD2 TGCGCCAGCAGCGAGGGACTAGCGGGGGGCAATGAGCAGTTCTTC CASSEGLAGGNEQFF
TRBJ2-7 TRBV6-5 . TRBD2 TGTGCCAGCAGACCACTAGCGGGGGTCTCGGGCGAGCAGTACTTC CASRPLAGVSGEQYF
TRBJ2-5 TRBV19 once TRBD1 TGTGCCAGTAGCGGGACAGGGGGATCGGAGACCCAGTACTTC CASSGTGGSETQYF
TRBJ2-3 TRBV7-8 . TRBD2 TGTGCCAGCAGCTTAGGTCTAGCGGGGGGCGCTAGCACAGATACGCAGTATTTT CASSLGLAGGASTDTQYF
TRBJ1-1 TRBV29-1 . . TGCAGCGTCAGAACGCCTCGAAGGACTGAAGCTTTCTTT CSVRTPRRTEAFF
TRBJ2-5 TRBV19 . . TGTGCCAGTAGTATAGTGTGGGGGTGGGAGACCCAGTACTTC CASSIVWGWETQYF
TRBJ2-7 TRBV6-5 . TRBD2 TGTGCCACCTGGACTAGCGGATTCTACGAGCAGTACTTC CATWTSGFYEQYF
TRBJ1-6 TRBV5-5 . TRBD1 TGTGCCAGCAGCTACCGACAGGGGGCCGGAAATTCACCCCTCCACTTT CASSYRQGAGNSPLHF
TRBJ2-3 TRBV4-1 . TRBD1 TGCGCCAGCAGCCCCGCCGGGACAGCCCTCACAGATACGCAGTATTTT CASSPAGTALTDTQYF
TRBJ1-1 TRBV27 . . TGTGCCAGCAGCCCCCCCGGAAGGACTGAAGCTTTCTTT CASSPPGRTEAFF
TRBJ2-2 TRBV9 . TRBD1 TGTGCCAGCGGACCGGGACAGGGGAACACCGGGGAGCTGTTTTTT CASGPGQGNTGELFF
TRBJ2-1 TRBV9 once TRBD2 TGTGCCAGCAGCGTGGACGCGGGGGGAACCGGGAATGAGCAGTTCTTC CASSVDAGGTGNEQFF
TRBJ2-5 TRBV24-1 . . TGTGCCACCAGTGATGGGGAGACCCAGTACTTC CATSDGETQYF
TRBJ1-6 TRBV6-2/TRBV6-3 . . TGTGCCAGCAGTTACTCGGGCAGATTCAATTCACCCCTCCACTTT CASSYSGRFNSPLHF
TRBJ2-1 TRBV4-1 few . TGCGCCAGCAACCACCGAGAAGCAGGGGCCAATGAGCAGTTCTTC CASNHREAGANEQFF
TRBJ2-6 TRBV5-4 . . TGTGCCTCCCGGGACTCTGGGGCCAACGTCCTGACTTTC CASRDSGANVLTF
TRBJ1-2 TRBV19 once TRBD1 TGTGCCAGTAGGGAGGACAGGGCAAAGGGAAACTATGGCTACACCTTC CASREDRAKGNYGYTF
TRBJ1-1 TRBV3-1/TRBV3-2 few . TGTGCCAGCAGCCCCTCTTACGGGTCGAACACTGAAGCTTTCTTT CASSPSYGSNTEAFF
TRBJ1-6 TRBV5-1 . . TGCGCCAGCCGGGACGAGTTTAATTCACCCCTCCACTTT CASRDEFNSPLHF
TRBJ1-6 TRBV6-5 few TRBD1 TGTGCCAGCGCGTATGCAGGGGGCAGTAATTCACCCCTCCACTTT CASAYAGGSNSPLHF
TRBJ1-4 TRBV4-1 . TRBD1 TGCGCCAGCAGCCCCGAGGACAGGGGTGGTGTGAAACTGTTTTTT CASSPEDRGGVKLFF
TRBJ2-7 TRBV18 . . TGTGCCAGCTCCCCTACTTTGGATGTGGGCGAGCAGTACTTC CASSPTLDVGEQYF
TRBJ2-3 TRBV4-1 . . TGCGCCAGCAGCCAAGGCCTCTCGGGGCGGACTAGCACAGATACGCAGTATTTT CASSQGLSGRTSTDTQYF
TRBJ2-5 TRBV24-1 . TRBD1 TGTGCCACCAGTGACTTAAACGCTCAGGGGGCGGAGACCCAGTACTTC CATSDLNAQGAETQYF
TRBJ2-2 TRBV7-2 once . TGTGCCAGCAGCTTAGGGGGGAACACCGGGGAGCTGTTTTTT CASSLGGNTGELFF
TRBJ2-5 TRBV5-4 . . TGTGCCAGCAGCTTTAGAGGAGAGACCCAGTACTTC CASSFRGETQYF
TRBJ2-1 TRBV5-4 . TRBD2 TGTGCCAGCAGCTTACCGACTAGCGGGGCTTACAATGAGCAGTTCTTC CASSLPTSGAYNEQFF
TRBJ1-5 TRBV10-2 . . TGCGCCAGCAGTGATGGTAATCAGCCCCAGCATTTT CASSDGNQPQHF
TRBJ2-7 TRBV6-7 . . TGTGCCCTCCGCCGGGGCACCGATTACGAGCAGTACTTC CALRRGTDYEQYF
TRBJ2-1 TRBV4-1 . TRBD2 TGCGCCAGCAGCCAAGATTCTAGCGGGGGATACTACAATGAGCAGTTCTTC CASSQDSSGGYYNEQFF
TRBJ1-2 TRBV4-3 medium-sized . TGCGCCAGCAGCCAAGATCACCCCTTAGGGGGGGGGTATGACTATGGCTACACCTTC CASSQDHPLGGGYDYGYTF
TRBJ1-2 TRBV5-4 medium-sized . TGTGCCAGCAGCTCACAAGCTAACTATGGCTACACCTTC CASSSQANYGYTF
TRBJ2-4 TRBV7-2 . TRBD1 TGTGCCAGCAGCTTAGCAGGGGGCGCGACCAAAAACATTCAGTACTTC CASSLAGGATKNIQYF
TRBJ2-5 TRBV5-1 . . TGCGCCAGCAGCTTGTGGCGGGGGCGGGAGACCCAGTACTTC CASSLWRGRETQYF
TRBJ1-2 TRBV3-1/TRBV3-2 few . TGTGCCAGCAGCCAAGGCCAGATGACAGGAACTCATGGCTACACCTTC CASSQGQMTGTHGYTF
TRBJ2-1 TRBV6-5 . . TGTGCCAGCAGTCCGGGACTCCCTAATGAGCAGTTCTTC CASSPGLPNEQFF
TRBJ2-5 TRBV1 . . TGCACCAGCAGCCGAATGCGGGGGGTGGGAGAGACCCAGTACTTC CTSSRMRGVGETQYF
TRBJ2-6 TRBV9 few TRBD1 TGTGCCAGCAGCGTAGTGGGACAGGGGGCCAACGTCCTGACTTTC CASSVVGQGANVLTF
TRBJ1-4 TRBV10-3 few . TGTGCCATCAGTGAGAGCAATCCCCTACCAAAACTGTTTTTT CAISESNPLPKLFF
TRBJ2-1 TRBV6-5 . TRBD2 TGTGCCAGCAGTACTAGCGGGGTCGAGCAGTTCTTC CASSTSGVEQFF
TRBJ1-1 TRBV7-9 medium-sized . TGTGCCAGCAATAGGTGGGCTGAAGCTTTCTTT CASNRWAEAFF
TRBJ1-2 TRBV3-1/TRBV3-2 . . TGTGCCAGCAGCCAAGGGGAGAGGGGCTACACCTTC CASSQGERGYTF